The following is a TCR beta chain sequence with its context. Its specificity is unknown. These data are taken from a study of cytomegalovirus exposure and HLA in healthy donors. Between the trimmed V and J ends, which lost 3 bases and 6 bases, there was a span of 12 bases. This CDR3 contains 14 residues. Germline V gives CDR1 WNHNN, CDR2 SYGVQD (reference sequence). Researchers ran the PCR with 60 Vbeta and 13 Jbeta primers. Sequenced by immunoSEQ multiplex PCR; TCRdb stores in-frame clones only, minus some. The sample yields about 130,000 clones, approximately 80% seen once. Broader study findings: It was reported in a later analysis that an Asian-associated ancestry cluster showed fewer N-insertions than the roughly 670-donor mean.

The V and J genes are TRBV10-1 and TRBJ2-1; D not resolved. This receptor was obtained from a girl aged 2 to 9 in good health and CMV-seronegative. Sequenced input: PBMCs. The CDR3 DNA is TGCGCCAGCAGTGAAGTCAGGTCCACCAATGAGCAGTTCTTC. Translated: CASSEVRSTNEQFF.